This T cell receptor (beta chain) was documented in a study of T cell responses to AZD1222 COVID-19 vaccine. Study-wide points: Donors were chiefly white British, with a greater number of females, and clonal diversity was perhaps underestimated.

About this clone: Its target is not known.

Sequenced by immunoSEQ multiplex PCR; TCRdb stores in-frame clones only, minus some. This sample has about 83,000 clones, with more than 85% found just once. The CDR3 extends over 18 amino acids. V lost 2 bases and J lost 4; bases outside the gene matches: 8. In germline, CDR1 is SNHLY, CDR2 FYNNEI. V usage is TRBV2 and J usage is TRBJ2-1, with 13 nucleotides matching TRBD2. This receptor was identified in an adult who received the AZD1222 COVID-19 vaccine. The source was peripheral blood, collected 28 days after the second AZD1222 dose. CDR3 loop: CASSEPLGTSGVYNEQFF. CDR3 coding DNA: TGTGCCAGCAGTGAACCCCTAGGGACTAGCGGGGTTTACAATGAGCAGTTCTTC.